A selection of T cell receptor beta chains follows, all from one sample in a study of blood T cell repertoires in COVID-19. Measured with immunoSEQ multiplex PCR; TCRdb has only the in-frame clones, and not every one. The table includes around 420,000 clones, 88% detected once. Input material: PBMCs or T cells enriched from blood (not recorded which). The receptor source for this set is a woman between 40 and 50 years old with acute COVID-19. Both conserved end residues are part of each CDR3. A D gene is named only where the DNA matches it firmly. Clone size is given for some rows only: seen once, a few or many times, or a class if the clone is expanded.

d_call	j_call	cdr3_length	clone_size	v_call	cdr3_aa	cdr3_nt
-	TRBJ2-3	14	-	TRBV24-1	CATSARGGTDTQYF	TGTGCCACCAGTGCTCGCGGGGGCACAGATACGCAGTATTTT
-	TRBJ1-2	15	-	TRBV7-6	CASSLAGRAAGGYTF	TGTGCCAGCAGCTTAGCTGGCAGGGCGGCAGGTGGCTACACCTTC
TRBD2	TRBJ2-7	13	once	TRBV6-5	CASSNSGGDEQYF	TGTGCCAGCAGTAATAGCGGGGGGGACGAGCAGTACTTC
-	TRBJ1-2	13	-	TRBV27	CASSHTPDIGYTF	TGTGCCAGCAGTCACACACCAGACATTGGCTACACCTTC
-	TRBJ1-4	14	-	TRBV6-5	CASSYAATNEKLFF	TGTGCCAGCAGTTACGCGGCAACGAATGAAAAACTGTTTTTT
TRBD1	TRBJ1-2	13	-	TRBV11-3	CASSVQGFPGYTF	TGTGCCAGCAGCGTACAGGGGTTTCCTGGCTACACCTTC
TRBD1	TRBJ2-3	18	-	TRBV7-9	CASSLLIFGTGMLHTQYF	TGTGCCAGCAGCCTACTTATATTCGGGACAGGGATGTTGCATACGCAGTATTTT
-	TRBJ1-5	13	few	TRBV18	CASSAEMNQPQHF	TGTGCCAGCTCAGCCGAGATGAATCAGCCCCAGCATTTT
-	TRBJ1-1	13	-	TRBV6-5	CASRVQLNTEAFF	TGTGCCAGCAGAGTACAGCTGAACACTGAAGCTTTCTTT
-	TRBJ1-3	17	few	TRBV9	CASSVTGLGTTGNTIYF	TGTGCCAGCAGTGTAACGGGCCTAGGGACAACTGGAAACACCATATATTTT
-	TRBJ1-6	17	-	TRBV10-2	CASSEWSESSYNSPLHF	TGCGCCAGCAGTGAGTGGAGTGAGAGCTCCTATAATTCACCCCTCCACTTT
-	TRBJ1-4	17	-	TRBV7-2	CASSPQVRGWTNEKLFF	TGTGCCAGCAGCCCGCAGGTCAGGGGATGGACTAATGAAAAACTGTTTTTT
TRBD1	TRBJ2-7	11	once	TRBV5-1	CASSTGNEQYF	TGCGCCAGCTCGACAGGGAACGAGCAGTACTTC
-	TRBJ1-5	13	-	TRBV15	CATSLRANQPQHF	TGTGCCACCAGTCTCAGGGCGAATCAGCCCCAGCATTTT
TRBD2	TRBJ2-3	14	-	TRBV6-5	CAIQPGLVADTQYF	TGTGCCATCCAACCGGGACTAGTTGCAGATACGCAGTATTTT
-	TRBJ1-4	17	-	TRBV5-1	CASSPMMADKLGEKLFF	TGCGCCAGCAGCCCAATGATGGCGGATAAACTCGGAGAAAAACTGTTTTTT
-	TRBJ1-1	14	-	TRBV3-1/TRBV3-2	CASSQDLAAAEAFF	TGTGCCAGCAGCCAAGATTTAGCGGCAGCTGAAGCTTTCTTT
-	TRBJ2-5	13	-	TRBV18	CASSPGQGETQYF	TGTGCCAGCTCACCAGGACAAGGCGAGACCCAGTACTTC
-	TRBJ1-6	15	-	TRBV27	CASSFLNGENSPLHF	TGTGCCAGCAGTTTCCTAAACGGAGAGAATTCACCCCTCCACTTT
-	TRBJ2-3	13	-	TRBV4-1	CASSVQVSDTQYF	TGCGCCAGCAGCGTACAGGTATCAGATACGCAGTATTTT
TRBD1	TRBJ1-1	14	-	TRBV3-1/TRBV3-2	CASSSGTVFNEAFF	TGTGCCAGCAGTTCCGGGACAGTCTTCAATGAAGCTTTCTTT
TRBD2	TRBJ2-6	17	-	TRBV13	CASSQMTSGAGANVLTF	TGTGCCAGCAGCCAAATGACTAGCGGGGCTGGGGCCAACGTCCTGACTTTC
-	TRBJ1-5	14	-	TRBV28	CASWSRQADQPQHF	TGTGCCAGCTGGTCTAGACAGGCCGATCAGCCCCAGCATTTT
-	TRBJ2-1	14	-	TRBV11-2	CASSPIWGDHEQFF	TGTGCCAGCAGCCCCATTTGGGGGGACCATGAGCAGTTCTTC
TRBD1	TRBJ2-7	11	-	TRBV29-1	CSVTTGYEQYF	TGCAGCGTCACGACAGGGTACGAGCAGTACTTC
TRBD2	TRBJ2-1	18	-	TRBV5-4	CASSMGPFVAGGHNEQFF	TGTGCCAGCAGCATGGGACCCTTCGTAGCGGGGGGTCACAATGAGCAGTTCTTC
-	TRBJ1-2	13	few	TRBV5-1	CASSLNRVYGYTF	TGCGCCAGCAGCTTGAACAGGGTATATGGCTACACCTTC